This entry features one TCR beta chain sequence. Its antigen remains unidentified. Looked up from germline, CDR1 is LGHNA and CDR2 is YNFKEQ. Unmatched junction bases numbered 6, after V lost 4 bases and J lost 8 bases. The CDR3 consists of 14 residues. The data derive from a study of blood T cells in healthy people across ages. A second PCR, run for roughly 6 to 11 cycles, used a sample-barcoded 5' primer plus a J-beta primer mix. TCRdb fed the 5' RACE reads into MiXCR, producing one record per CDR3 protein. The data contain over 1,200,000 distinct CDR3 sequences, approximately 63% of them singletons. General observations from the study: TCR beta diversity, measured per million T cells, fell in a roughly linear way with age.

The chain employs TRBV4-2 and TRBJ1-2; 11 positions agree with TRBD1. This clonotype originated in a man aged 18 to 30 in good health. Sequencing used blood. The CDR3 DNA follows: TGTGCCAGCAGCCGGGGACAGGGGGTGGAAGGCTACACCTTC. Encoded protein: CASSRGQGVEGYTF.